This is a list of T cell receptor beta chains from one sample in a study of T cell responses to AZD1222 COVID-19 vaccine. Repertoires were generated with immunoSEQ multiplex PCR, while TCRdb's copy carries only in-frame clones and drops some. The data contain fewer than 120,000 clones, over 85% of them singletons. The specimen comprised peripheral blood, sampled 28 days after the second AZD1222 dose. The receptors derive from an adult who received the AZD1222 COVID-19 vaccine. CDR3s include the opening cysteine and the closing phenylalanine or tryptophan. A D gene is named only where the DNA matches it firmly. Size tells how often a clone was seen (once, few, many) or the class of an expanded clone, and some rows leave it out.

j_call,v_call,d_call,clone_size,cdr3_aa,cdr3_nt
TRBJ1-1,TRBV18,-,-,CASSLAGTNTEAFF,TGTGCCAGCTCACTGGCAGGGACGAACACTGAAGCTTTCTTT
TRBJ2-7,TRBV18,-,-,CASSPPTRLQYF,TGTGCCAGCTCACCACCGACGCGGTTGCAGTACTTC
TRBJ2-5,TRBV7-2,-,-,CASSFTFIETQYF,TGTGCCAGCAGCTTTACGTTCATAGAGACCCAGTACTTC
TRBJ2-1,TRBV3-1/TRBV3-2,-,-,CASSRVGPNEQFF,TGTGCCAGCAGCCGAGTGGGGCCGAATGAGCAGTTCTTC
TRBJ2-7,TRBV4-1,-,-,CASSQDYADSLLSYEQYF,TGCGCCAGCAGCCAAGATTACGCCGACAGCTTACTCTCCTACGAGCAGTACTTC
TRBJ2-6,TRBV12-2,-,-,CARLRGLAGGLASGANVLTF,TGTGCAAGACTCCGAGGACTAGCGGGGGGTCTCGCTTCTGGGGCCAACGTCCTGACTTTC
TRBJ1-4,TRBV7-2,-,-,CASSLGGRAEKLFF,TGTGCCAGCAGCTTAGGGGGGCGCGCTGAAAAACTGTTTTTT
TRBJ2-1,TRBV9,TRBD2,-,CASSPPYSGDNEQFF,TGTGCCAGCAGCCCTCCGTATAGCGGGGACAATGAGCAGTTCTTC
TRBJ2-7,TRBV6-6,TRBD1,-,CASSYSKDRGNEQYF,TGTGCCAGCAGTTACTCGAAGGACAGGGGTAACGAGCAGTACTTC
TRBJ1-1,TRBV5-1,-,-,CASSLAKNTEAFF,TGCGCCAGCAGCTTGGCGAAGAACACTGAAGCTTTCTTT
TRBJ2-1,TRBV14,-,-,CASSQRYNEQFF,TGTGCCAGCAGCCAACGTTACAATGAGCAGTTCTTC
TRBJ2-5,TRBV4-2,-,-,CASSQDGARQETQYF,TGTGCCAGCAGCCAAGATGGCGCGCGACAAGAGACCCAGTACTTC
TRBJ1-1,TRBV18,-,-,CASSPGQLNTEAFF,TGTGCCAGCTCACCCGGACAGTTGAACACTGAAGCTTTCTTT
TRBJ2-7,TRBV7-2,TRBD1,-,CASSLGGTGYYEQYF,TGTGCCAGCAGCTTAGGGGGGACAGGGTACTACGAGCAGTACTTC
TRBJ2-2,TRBV29-1,-,few,CSASPQGDGTGELFF,TGCAGCGCCTCCCCTCAGGGAGACGGCACCGGGGAGCTGTTTTTT
TRBJ1-1,TRBV3-1/TRBV3-2,TRBD1,-,CASSQALGQDTEAFF,TGTGCCAGCAGCCAAGCTCTAGGACAGGACACTGAAGCTTTCTTT
TRBJ2-7,TRBV5-6,-,-,CASRGALTYEQYF,TGTGCCAGCAGGGGGGCCCTCACCTACGAGCAGTACTTC
TRBJ1-4,TRBV19,-,-,CASSIDAPGAGPATNEKLFF,TGTGCCAGTAGTATAGACGCCCCGGGAGCAGGCCCTGCAACTAATGAAAAACTGTTTTTT
TRBJ1-1,TRBV10-1,-,-,CASSEHGAYTEAFF,TGCGCCAGCAGTGAGCACGGGGCGTACACTGAAGCTTTCTTT
TRBJ2-1,TRBV7-9,-,-,CASSFAGMMANEQFF,TGTGCCAGCAGCTTTGCGGGGATGATGGCCAATGAGCAGTTCTTC
TRBJ2-1,TRBV13,-,-,CASSSLDPSSYNEQFF,TGTGCCAGCAGCTCTCTGGACCCGAGCTCCTACAATGAGCAGTTCTTC
TRBJ1-2,TRBV9,-,-,CASSVVRDYGYTF,TGTGCCAGCAGCGTAGTCCGGGACTATGGCTACACCTTC
TRBJ2-2,TRBV7-9,TRBD2,-,CASSYPERGGRTGELFF,TGTGCCAGCAGCTACCCGGAACGGGGGGGTCGTACCGGGGAGCTGTTTTTT
TRBJ2-5,TRBV6-2/TRBV6-3,-,once,CASSYNRLQETQYF,TGTGCCAGCAGTTACAACCGTCTTCAAGAGACCCAGTACTTC
TRBJ1-2,TRBV2,-,-,CASSGRDYGYTF,TGTGCCAGCAGTGGTCGGGACTATGGCTACACCTTC
TRBJ2-6,TRBV5-1,-,-,CASSLGQGIHVLTF,TGCGCCAGCAGCTTGGGACAAGGGATACACGTCCTGACTTTC
TRBJ2-7,TRBV4-1,TRBD2,-,CASSQPGLAGGPSSYEQYF,TGCGCCAGCAGCCAACCGGGACTAGCGGGGGGTCCCAGCTCCTACGAGCAGTACTTC
TRBJ1-5,TRBV19,-,-,CASTGMPHQPQHF,TGTGCCAGTACGGGGATGCCCCACCAGCCCCAGCATTTT
TRBJ1-4,TRBV7-6,TRBD1,-,CASSFGTVLATNEKLFF,TGTGCCAGCAGCTTTGGGACAGTACTTGCAACTAATGAAAAACTGTTTTTT
TRBJ2-2,TRBV5-4,-,-,CASSLPQGITGELFF,TGTGCCAGCAGCTTGCCCCAGGGGATCACCGGGGAGCTGTTTTTT
TRBJ1-6,TRBV6-5,TRBD1,-,CASSLGTGVNSPLHF,TGTGCCAGCAGTCTCGGGACAGGGGTTAATTCACCCCTCCACTTT
TRBJ1-3,TRBV9,-,-,CASSPLQGGSGNTIYF,TGTGCCAGCAGCCCTTTACAGGGAGGTTCTGGAAACACCATATATTTT
TRBJ2-4,TRBV7-2,TRBD2,-,CASSLQGGNIQYF,TGTGCCAGCAGCTTACAGGGAGGGAACATTCAGTACTTC
TRBJ1-5,TRBV5-6,-,-,CASSLYDQPQHF,TGTGCCAGCAGCTTGTATGATCAGCCCCAGCATTTT
TRBJ1-1,TRBV5-1,TRBD1,-,CASSSGQPNTEAFF,TGCGCCAGCAGCTCGGGACAGCCAAACACTGAAGCTTTCTTT
TRBJ2-3,TRBV5-5,-,-,CASSLEGADTQYF,TGTGCCAGCAGCTTGGAGGGGGCAGATACGCAGTATTTT
TRBJ1-3,TRBV10-3,-,-,CAIRRDEGTGNTIYF,TGTGCCATCAGGAGAGATGAGGGAACTGGAAACACCATATATTTT
TRBJ2-3,TRBV9,-,-,CASVRGSGVTDTQYF,TGTGCCAGCGTCAGGGGCAGCGGGGTGACAGATACGCAGTATTTT
TRBJ2-7,TRBV5-1,-,-,CASSLRRDPYEQYF,TGCGCCAGCAGCTTGAGAAGGGATCCTTACGAGCAGTACTTC
TRBJ1-4,TRBV4-3,-,-,CASSQAVRTGGKLFF,TGCGCCAGCAGCCAAGCTGTCCGGACTGGTGGGAAACTGTTTTTT
TRBJ2-7,TRBV18,-,-,CASSPIFVRGTYEQYF,TGTGCCAGCTCACCAATTTTCGTGAGGGGTACCTACGAGCAGTACTTC
TRBJ1-2,TRBV29-1,-,-,CSVDPPGGGSGGYTF,TGCAGCGTTGATCCGCCGGGGGGAGGGAGCGGTGGCTACACCTTC